This passage covers 15 T cell receptor beta chains from one sample sequenced in a study of T cells after yellow fever vaccination. Each CDR3 protein is one row after TCRdb ran MiXCR on the 5' RACE reads. The repertoire includes some 250,000 distinct CDR3 sequences, less than 8.5% of them detected once, and roughly 0.86% sits in the top ten. The material was CD4+ T cells sorted from PBMCs, obtained 15 days after the yellow fever booster vaccination. These receptor sequences come from a man aged 30 to 45 who received the YFV17D yellow fever vaccine.

In its sample, this clonotype was seen a few times. V gene TRBV7-2 combines with J gene TRBJ2-3; D is perhaps TRBD2 (5 bases). V was pared by 1 base and J by 7 bases, with 9 bases between. Germline V lookup: CDR1 SGHTA, CDR2 FQGNSA. This CDR3 contains 13 residues. The CDR3 loop reads CASSLGREYTQYF. The CDR3 DNA follows: TGTGCCAGCAGCTTAGGTCGGGAATATACGCAGTATTTT.

The chain has TRBV20-1 and TRBJ2-3; 8 bases are shared with TRBD1. The J call may be faulty, since TRBJ1-5 better matches the DNA end. Per germline, CDR1 DFQATT and CDR2 SNEGSKA (reference sequence). This CDR3 is built from 16 residues. CDR3 sequence reads: CSARPPGQALLNTQHF. CDR3 DNA sequence: TGCAGTGCTAGGCCTCCGGGACAGGCTTTACTGAATACGCAGCATTTT.

The rearrangement uses TRBV20-1 and TRBJ2-5, with 7 positions matching TRBD2. Per germline, CDR1 DFQATT and CDR2 SNEGSKA (reference sequence). The CDR3 has 15 amino acids. The trim removed 6 bases at V and 4 bases at J, leaving 14 bases unmatched. The CDR3: CSAGGLVGHRETQYF. The CDR3 nucleotides are TGCAGTGCAGGAGGACTAGTGGGGCATCGAGAGACCCAGTACTTC.

This clonotype was counted many times. The chain recombines TRBV29-1 with TRBJ2-5, with unresolved D. The germline gives CDR1 SQVTM, CDR2 ANQGSEA. The CDR3 extends over 12 amino acids. The germline V and J ends were trimmed by 4 bases and 4 bases, with 10 bases remaining between them. The CDR3 coding sequence is TGCAGCGTTGTGGACGGTATAGAGACCCAGTACTTC. As protein: CSVVDGIETQYF.

This clonotype came up many times. This rearrangement joins TRBV3-1 to TRBJ2-3; 13 nucleotides agree with TRBD2. This CDR3 contains 17 residues. The V and J ends lost 4 bases and 4 bases, in that order; junction bases with no gene match: 8. Germline V CDR1 and CDR2: LGHDT, YNNKEL (reference sequence). CDR3 protein: CASSPRLAGGSPDTQYF. The CDR3 coding sequence is TGTGCCAGCAGCCCTCGACTAGCGGGAGGATCTCCAGATACGCAGTATTTT.

Many counts were recorded for this clonotype. The chain employs TRBV28 and TRBJ2-2, with 7 bases aligning to TRBD2. V was pared by 8 bases and J by 1 base, with 13 bases of the junction left unmatched. This CDR3 is built from 17 residues. Germline CDR1 and CDR2: MDHEN and SYDVKM. The DNA for the CDR3 is TGTGCCAGCGGTCACCCTTTAGGGAGGGGGAACACCGGGGAGCTGTTTTTT. Protein sequence: CASGHPLGRGNTGELFF.

In its sample, this clonotype was seen many times. The chain is built from TRBV28 and TRBJ2-3, with 8 bases identical to TRBD2. After removal of 2 bases from V and 0 bases from J, the junction contained 16 bases not matched to a gene. CDR3 size: 20 residues. CDR1 is MDHEN and CDR2 is SYDVKM in the germline V gene. The CDR3, as DNA: TGTGCCAGCAGTTTACCCCTCGGGGCTAGCGGGCAAACTAGCACAGATACGCAGTATTTT. Translated: CASSLPLGASGQTSTDTQYF.

This clonotype came up a few times. The V call is TRBV29-1, the J call TRBJ2-1; maybe TRBD2 (5 bases). V gave up 4 bases and J gave up 9 bases, with 19 bases separating them. Germline lookup yields CDR1 SQVTM and CDR2 ANQGSEA. The CDR3 runs 14 residues. CDR3: CSVGVRGWISEQFF. The CDR3, as DNA: TGCAGCGTTGGGGTCCGCGGGTGGATTTCTGAGCAGTTCTTC.

This clonotype has at least ten counts. The V call is TRBV9, the J call TRBJ2-2; tentatively, D is TRBD1 (5 bases). The V gene's germline CDR1 is SGDLS and CDR2 YYNGEE. This CDR3 region has 15 residues. Trimming removed 0 bases from V and 4 bases from J, with 10 bases in between. The CDR3 DNA reads TGTGCCAGCAGCGTAGTCGCAGGGCCCACCGGGGAGCTGTTTTTT. Amino acid sequence: CASSVVAGPTGELFF.

This clonotype has only a few counts. V is TRBV20-1 and J is TRBJ2-3; TRBD1 might be the D (6 bases). The germline V and J ends were trimmed by 4 bases and 4 bases, with 9 bases remaining between them. Germline loops: CDR1 DFQATT, CDR2 SNEGSKA (reference sequence). The CDR3 length is 12 residues. Here the CDR3 reads CSAITGSDTQYF. For the CDR3, the DNA is TGCAGTGCTATAACAGGGTCAGATACGCAGTATTTT.

For the CDR3, the DNA is TGTGCCAGCAGTTTCCGCTCTGGCCGCGGGCTAGAGACCCAGTACTTC. This translates into CASSFRSGRGLETQYF. The chain has TRBV28 and TRBJ2-5; D is perhaps TRBD2 (5 bases). The CDR3 length is 16 residues. The germline V gene has CDR1 MDHEN and CDR2 SYDVKM. Deletions cut 3 bases from V and 4 bases from J, with 18 bases between.

In this sample, this clonotype turned up many times. The chain combines TRBV20-1 with TRBJ2-7, with TRBD2 matching 7 bases. The V gene end was trimmed by 4 bases and the J gene end by 4 bases; junction bases not matched to a gene: 13. The germline CDR1 and CDR2 sequences are DFQATT and SNEGSKA (reference sequence). This CDR3 spans 15 amino acids. The CDR3 coding sequence is TGCAGTGCTACCGGGGAGGGAGTTGAAACTTACGAGCAGTACTTC. Translated: CSATGEGVETYEQYF.

This clonotype was seen ten or more times. V usage is TRBV28 and J usage is TRBJ2-7; D uncertain. CDR1 is MDHEN and CDR2 is SYDVKM in the germline V gene. V was pared by 5 bases and J by 4 bases, with 6 bases between. There are 11 residues in the CDR3. The CDR3 DNA is TGTGCCAGCAGTGCCCCTTACGAGCAGTACTTC. It yields the protein CASSAPYEQYF. The full variable domain, with the rest looked up from reference TRBV28 and TRBJ2-7, is DVKVTQSSRYLVKRTGEKVFLECVQDMDHENMFWYRQDPGLGLRLIYFSYDVKMKEKGDIPEGYSVSREKKERFSLILESASTNQTSMYLCASSAPYEQYFGPGTRLTVT.

This clonotype has only a few counts. The chain employs TRBV10-3 and TRBJ2-3; 7 bases agree with TRBD1. Per the germline V gene, CDR1 is ENHRY and CDR2 is SYGVKD. This CDR3 has 14 amino acids. V shed 7 bases, J shed 0 bases, and the junction held 4 bases outside the gene matches. The CDR3 coding sequence is TGTGCCATCAAAGGGGGCTTTAGCACAGATACGCAGTATTTT. Protein product: CAIKGGFSTDTQYF.

This clonotype was observed a few times. V gene TRBV27 combines with J gene TRBJ2-5, with a weak D call TRBD2 (5 bases). Trimming left V 8 bases short and J 2 bases short, with 15 bases between. The CDR3 is 14 residues long. CDR1 is MNHEY and CDR2 is SMNVEV in the germline V gene (reference sequence). Here the CDR3 reads CASRERTVQETQYF. As DNA, the CDR3 is TGTGCCAGCCGGGAAAGGACGGTTCAAGAGACCCAGTACTTC.